The 9 T cell receptor beta chains listed next were all sequenced from one sample in a study of shared clonotypes between healthy human individuals. The assay was immunoSEQ multiplex PCR, and TCRdb's table has in-frame clones only and misses some. The repertoire consists of approximately 2,000,000 clones, with under 95% occurring once and the leading ten covering 0.37%. The specimen sequenced was naive CD4+ T cells from PBMCs. Regarding subset: CD45RA+ positively selected. These receptors all come from a man aged 18 to 30 in good health. Some clones in this sample may be carry-over from other donors' samples.

The gene calls are TRBV9 and TRBJ2-5; 13 bases fit TRBD2. Trimming cost V 0 bases and J 3 bases; bases outside gene matches: 23. CDR1 and CDR2 (germline): SGDLS, YYNGEE. The CDR3 is 23 amino acids. The CDR3 loop is CASSVGHGQLGLAGSRIEETQYF. In DNA, the CDR3 is TGTGCCAGCAGCGTAGGCCATGGACAGCTGGGACTAGCGGGAAGTCGTATTGAAGAGACCCAGTACTTC.

This chain uses TRBV19 with TRBJ2-5, with D perhaps matching TRBD1 or TRBD2 (5 bases each). CDR1 and CDR2 from the germline V gene are LNHDA and SQIVND (reference sequence). The V end was cut by 5 bases, the J end by 5 bases, with 12 bases between. This CDR3 region has 13 residues. The CDR3 bases are TGTGCCAGTAGTCCGAGGGGAACTGAGACCCAGTACTTC. Protein sequence: CASSPRGTETQYF. Full variable domain (outside the CDR3, taken from reference TRBV19 and TRBJ2-5): DGGITQSPKYLFRKEGQNVTLSCEQNLNHDAMYWYRQDPGQGLRLIYYSQIVNDFQKGDIAEGYSVSREKKESFPLTVTSAQKNPTAFYLCASSPRGTETQYFGPGTRLLVL.

This clone was detected once. The chain joins TRBV2 to TRBJ2-1; D is unresolved. Per germline, CDR1 SNHLY and CDR2 FYNNEI. Trimming removed 2 bases at V and 7 bases at J, with 6 bases between. This CDR3 is 12 amino acids long. The CDR3 coding sequence is TGTGCCAGCAGTGAAACTGGTAATGAGCAGTTCTTC. Translation: CASSETGNEQFF. The full variable domain, in which reference TRBV2 and TRBJ2-1 provide the parts outside the CDR3, is EPEVTQTPSHQVTQMGQEVILRCVPISNHLYFYWYRQILGQKVEFLVSFYNNEISEKSEIFDDQFSVERPDGSNFTLKIRSTKLEDSAMYFCASSETGNEQFFGPGTRLTVL.

The V call is TRBV12-2, the J call TRBJ2-2; the table's D call, TRBD2, was not checked against the DNA. TRBV12-2 is annotated as a pseudogene. There are 11 residues in the CDR3. CDR3 in DNA: TGTGCAAGTCGCTTATACGGGGAGCTGTTTTTT. Its translation is CASRLYGELFF.

The V gene is TRBV19, the J gene TRBJ2-2; D gene unclear. The CDR3 loop spans 14 amino acids. V was clipped by 7 bases and J by 2 bases, with 11 bases between them. CDR1 is LNHDA, CDR2 SQIVND, per germline (reference sequence). The CDR3: CASTLTRNTGELFF. The CDR3 DNA is TGTGCCAGTACCCTCACACGAAACACCGGGGAGCTGTTTTTT.

The rearrangement links TRBV7-2 to TRBJ1-5; D ambiguous. The V and J ends lost 6 bases and 0 bases respectively, with 12 bases between them. The CDR3 spans 15 residues. The germline gives CDR1 SGHTA, CDR2 FQGNSA. The CDR3 here is CASRMAGYSNQPQHF. In DNA, the CDR3 is TGTGCCAGCAGAATGGCAGGATATAGCAATCAGCCCCAGCATTTT. The full variable domain, its missing parts supplied by reference TRBV7-2 and TRBJ1-5, is GAGVSQSPSNKVTEKGKDVELRCDPISGHTALYWYRQSLGQGLEFLIYFQGNSAPDKSGLPSDRFSAERTGGSVSTLTIQRTQQEDSAVYLCASRMAGYSNQPQHFGDGTRLSIL.

This clone was picked up one time. The CDR3 protein is CASSYDGQPNYGYTF. CDR3 DNA: TGTGCCAGCAGTTACGACGGACAGCCTAACTATGGCTACACCTTC. The J gene is TRBJ1-2, the V gene TRBV6-5, with D perhaps matching TRBD1 (6 bases). This CDR3 has 15 amino acids. V dropped 2 bases and J dropped 0 bases, with 10 bases sitting between them. Germline V gives CDR1 MNHEY, CDR2 SVGAGI.

This clone was seen only a few times. Other DNA variants within this sample encode the same CDR3. This sequence joins TRBV5-1 and TRBJ2-3; D gene uncertain. Per the germline V gene, CDR1 is SGHRS and CDR2 is YFSETQ. CDR3 length: 13 amino acids. Trimming pared 1 base from V and 0 bases from J, leaving 3 bases between. CDR3 amino acids: CASSLFSTDTQYF. The DNA for the CDR3 is TGCGCCAGCAGCTTGTTCAGCACAGATACGCAGTATTTT.

The rearrangement links TRBV5-4 to TRBJ1-1; the D gene is possibly TRBD1 (5 bases). The length of the CDR3 is 14 residues. V was pared by 3 bases and J by 11 bases, with 20 bases between. Germline V gene sequence: CDR1 SGHNT, CDR2 YYREEE (reference sequence). The CDR3 bases are TGTGCCAGCAGCTCGCCCACAGGAGGCTTGCGGGCTTTCTTT. Translation gives CASSSPTGGLRAFF.